These 30 T cell receptor beta chains came from one sample sequenced in a study of graft-versus-host responses after intestinal transplantation. What these receptors recognize is not known. Profiled with immunoSEQ multiplex PCR; TCRdb holds only in-frame clones, not every one. The repertoire holds about 120,000 clones, with about 93% as singletons. The sequencing used unstimulated CD4+ T cells sorted from spleen or lymph node cells, collected before intestinal transplant. The receptors were gathered from a human donor who received an intestinal transplant.

The gene calls are TRBV27 and TRBJ2-7; D might be TRBD2 (7 bases). The CDR3 has 14 amino acids. In germline, CDR1 is MNHEY, CDR2 SMNVEV (reference sequence). Trimming cost V 1 base and J 6 bases, with 13 bases left between them. The CDR3 nucleotides are TGTGCCAGCAGTTTATTCGGGGGGCCAGGCGAGCAGTACTTC. This codes for CASSLFGGPGEQYF.

This rearrangement joins TRBV19 to TRBJ2-3; 12 bases fit TRBD1. Trimming cost V 7 bases and J 4 bases; bases outside gene matches: 6. CDR1 LNHDA and CDR2 SQIVND come from the germline V gene (reference sequence). This CDR3 region has 15 residues. The CDR3 reads CASTSGTGGADTQYF. The CDR3 bases are TGTGCCAGTACCTCCGGGACAGGGGGCGCAGATACGCAGTATTTT.

The table lists this clone with a count of one. The chain joins TRBV6-5 to TRBJ2-7; D not resolved. V was trimmed by 7 bases and J by 5 bases, leaving 12 bases between them. CDR3 length equals 12 residues. CDR1 MNHEY and CDR2 SVGAGI come from the germline V gene. CDR3 sequence reads: CASIGVTHEQYF. CDR3 nucleotide sequence: TGTGCCAGCATTGGAGTTACCCACGAGCAGTACTTC.

This clone has just one count. This sequence joins TRBV6-1 and TRBJ1-5; 7 nucleotides line up with TRBD1. With 4 bases clipped from V and 2 bases from J, the junction kept 5 bases outside the gene matches. Germline CDR1 MNHNS, CDR2 SASEGT. CDR3 length: 15 amino acids. This chain's CDR3 is CASSGTGVRNQPQHF. CDR3 DNA sequence: TGTGCCAGCAGTGGCACAGGGGTTCGCAATCAGCCCCAGCATTTT.

V is TRBV4-1 and J is TRBJ2-3, with D maybe TRBD1 (8 bases). The V gene's germline CDR1 is MGHRA and CDR2 YSYEKL. This CDR3 region has 13 residues. V was shortened by 8 bases and J by 6 bases, with 15 bases between the two germline ends. For the CDR3, the DNA is TGCGCCAGCCTGGACAGGGAGGGTGATACGCAGTATTTT. It yields the protein CASLDREGDTQYF.

The rearrangement links TRBV10-1 to TRBJ2-3; TRBD2 agrees at 9 bases. CDR3 length equals 18 residues. CDR1 and CDR2 from the germline V gene are WNHNN and SYGVQD (reference sequence). V trimming: 0 bases; J trimming: 8 bases; junction bases outside the gene matches: 15. The CDR3 sequence: CASSESVGGRAGGVTQYF. The DNA for the CDR3 is TGCGCCAGCAGTGAGTCCGTCGGGGGGAGAGCGGGAGGTGTTACGCAGTATTTT.

The V call is TRBV5-1, the J call TRBJ1-3; a possible D gene is TRBD1 (5 bases). The V end was cut by 4 bases, the J end by 1 base, with 12 bases between. Germline assignment: CDR1 SGHRS and CDR2 YFSETQ. CDR3 length: 15 residues. The CDR3 is CASSQSGPSGNTIYF. The CDR3 region has the DNA TGCGCCAGCAGCCAGTCAGGGCCGTCTGGAAACACCATATATTTT. The variable domain in full, completed from reference TRBV5-1 and TRBJ1-3, reads KAGVTQTPRYLIKTRGQQVTLSCSPISGHRSVSWYQQTPGQGLQFLFEYFSETQRNKGNFPGRFSGRQFSNSRSEMNVSTLELGDSALYLCASSQSGPSGNTIYFGEGSWLTVV.

The rearrangement uses TRBV14 and TRBJ1-1; a possible D gene is TRBD1 (5 bases). This CDR3 has 15 residues. Looked up from germline, CDR1 is SGHDN and CDR2 is FVKESK. Trimming took 0 bases from V and 3 from J, leaving 11 bases between them. CDR3 DNA: TGTGCCAGCAGCCAAGATGGGGGAGGGGACACTGAAGCTTTCTTT. Residues: CASSQDGGGDTEAFF.

The V call is TRBV27, the J call TRBJ2-7; D uncertain. V was trimmed by 7 bases and J by 3 bases, leaving 13 bases between them. CDR1 is MNHEY and CDR2 is SMNVEV in the germline V gene (reference sequence). CDR3 size: 13 residues. For the CDR3, the DNA is TGTGCCAGCAAGGGCCAGCCGTTCTACGAGCAGTACTTC. Translation gives CASKGQPFYEQYF.

The J gene is TRBJ2-3, the V gene TRBV5-4; D ambiguous. Trimming shortened V by 2 bases and J by 0 bases, and 7 bases separated the two germline ends. The CDR3 contains 14 residues. Germline values: CDR1 SGHNT, CDR2 YYREEE (reference sequence). CDR3 coding DNA: TGTGCCAGCAGCTTTGGACCAAGCACAGATACGCAGTATTTT. It translates to CASSFGPSTDTQYF.

The genes are TRBV10-3 and TRBJ2-7; 9 bases line up with TRBD1. After removal of 5 bases from V and 2 bases from J, the junction contained 10 bases not matched to a gene. The CDR3 has 16 amino acids. In germline, CDR1 is ENHRY, CDR2 SYGVKD. This CDR3 reads CAISPIQGARAYEQYF. The CDR3 nucleotides read TGTGCCATCAGTCCAATACAGGGGGCGCGGGCCTACGAGCAGTACTTC.

V and J are TRBV18 and TRBJ2-7; D could derive from TRBD1 or TRBD2 (5 bases each). Looked up from germline, CDR1 is KGHSH and CDR2 is LQKENI. V gave up 4 bases and J gave up 3 bases, with 16 bases separating them. The CDR3 totals 15 residues. CDR3 sequence (DNA): TGTGCCAGCTCACTAGGTCGGGGCCCCCTCTACGAGCAGTACTTC. This translates into CASSLGRGPLYEQYF.

This chain uses TRBV21-1 with TRBJ2-7; the table's TRBD2 call for D was not verified on the DNA. TRBV21-1 is a recognized pseudogene. This CDR3 is built from 13 residues. CDR3 DNA: TGTGCCAGCAGCAATCGAGGCTCCTACGAGCAGTACTTC. The encoded protein is CASSNRGSYEQYF.

The chain uses TRBV13 and TRBJ2-1; unclear D gene. Trimming took 1 base from V and 1 from J, leaving 8 bases between them. The CDR3 is made up of 15 amino acids. Germline V CDR1 and CDR2: PRHDT, FYEKMQ (reference sequence). The CDR3, as DNA: TGTGCCAGCAGCTTAGCCCCAGATTCCTACAATGAGCAGTTCTTC. This sequence encodes CASSLAPDSYNEQFF.

This sequence joins TRBV11-3 and TRBJ2-7; 8 bases map to TRBD1. After removal of 5 bases from V and 3 bases from J, the junction contained 6 bases not matched to a gene. CDR3 length: 14 amino acids. The germline V gene has CDR1 SGHNT and CDR2 YENEEA. CDR3 residues: CASSAPGQDYEQYF. As DNA, the CDR3 is TGTGCCAGCAGCGCGCCGGGACAGGACTACGAGCAGTACTTC. The complete variable domain, with remaining parts taken from reference TRBV11-3 and TRBJ2-7, reads EAGVVQSPRYKIIEKKQPVAFWCNPISGHNTLYWYLQNLGQGPELLIRYENEEAVDDSQLPKDRFSAERLKGVDSTLKIQPAELGDSAVYLCASSAPGQDYEQYFGPGTRLTVT.

The rearrangement uses TRBV2 and TRBJ1-2; D is uncertain. V was trimmed by 5 bases and J by 4 bases, leaving 14 bases between them. Germline V gene lookup returns CDR1 SNHLY and CDR2 FYNNEI. The CDR3 has 14 amino acids. CDR3 loop: CASSRLRPGYGYTF. CDR3 nucleotides: TGTGCCAGCAGTAGACTCAGACCCGGCTATGGCTACACCTTC.

The J gene is TRBJ2-7, the V gene TRBV5-1, with TRBD1 identical over 8 bases. V lost 4 bases and J lost 3; bases outside the gene matches: 3. Germline V gives CDR1 SGHRS, CDR2 YFSETQ. This CDR3 spans 13 amino acids. The CDR3 DNA sequence: TGCGCCAGCAGCGGACAGGGCGACTACGAGCAGTACTTC. Protein: CASSGQGDYEQYF. Full variable domain (remainder filled in from reference TRBV5-1 and TRBJ2-7): KAGVTQTPRYLIKTRGQQVTLSCSPISGHRSVSWYQQTPGQGLQFLFEYFSETQRNKGNFPGRFSGRQFSNSRSEMNVSTLELGDSALYLCASSGQGDYEQYFGPGTRLTVT.

This sequence joins TRBV7-9 and TRBJ1-5, with D maybe TRBD1 (5 bases). Per the germline V gene, CDR1 is SEHNR and CDR2 is FQNEAQ (reference sequence). The CDR3 is made up of 15 amino acids. Trimming took 5 bases from V and 4 from J, leaving 15 bases between them. For the CDR3, the DNA is TGTGCCAGCAGCCCCGATCGGGGGTCGAATCAGCCCCAGCATTTT. It yields the protein CASSPDRGSNQPQHF.

This clone was counted a single time. The genes are TRBV7-9 and TRBJ2-1; TRBD2 agrees at 14 bases. Germline V CDR1 and CDR2: SEHNR, FQNEAQ (reference sequence). The CDR3 sequence is 15 residues long. V gave up 11 bases and J gave up 4 bases; unmatched junction bases: 7. The CDR3: CADRLAGGRYNEQFF. The CDR3 region has the DNA TGTGCCGACCGACTAGCGGGAGGGAGATACAATGAGCAGTTCTTC.

The CDR3, as DNA: TGCAGCGTTGATTTGGGGCCCCCCTACGAGCAGTACTTC. Translating gives CSVDLGPPYEQYF. The V gene is TRBV29-1, the J gene TRBJ2-7, with TRBD1 as a possible D gene (5 bases). V dropped 3 bases and J dropped 2 bases, with 11 bases sitting between them. This CDR3 is 13 amino acids long. Germline CDR1 and CDR2: SQVTM and ANQGSEA.

CDR3 loop: CASGSSGSLETQYF. CDR3 sequence (DNA): TGTGCCAGTGGGTCTAGCGGGAGTCTGGAGACCCAGTACTTC. The chain joins TRBV28 to TRBJ2-5; 10 positions agree with TRBD2. CDR3 length equals 14 residues. The germline CDR1 and CDR2 sequences are MDHEN and SYDVKM. V shed 9 bases, J shed 5 bases, and the junction held 9 bases outside the gene matches.

The rearrangement joins TRBV7-9 to TRBJ2-1; D may be TRBD2 (6 bases). Germline V gives CDR1 SEHNR, CDR2 FQNEAQ (reference sequence). The CDR3 contains 18 residues. V shed 0 bases and J shed 1 base, with 16 bases lying between them. CDR3 coding DNA: TGTGCCAGCAGCTTAGCGCTGGTCGCGGGAAGGTCCTACAATGAGCAGTTCTTC. This translates into CASSLALVAGRSYNEQFF.

The V call is TRBV6-1, the J call TRBJ1-1, with TRBD1 identical over 9 bases. After removal of 5 bases from V and 4 bases from J, the junction contained 5 bases not matched to a gene. Germline CDR1 is MNHNS and CDR2 is SASEGT. CDR3 length: 14 residues. This chain's CDR3 is CASSLTGGSTEAFF. The DNA for the CDR3 is TGTGCCAGCAGTTTAACAGGGGGCAGCACTGAAGCTTTCTTT.

The chain links TRBV7-9 to TRBJ2-3; D unresolved. Germline V gene lookup returns CDR1 SEHNR and CDR2 FQNEAQ (reference sequence). With 5 bases removed from V and 2 bases from J, the gap between germline ends came to 14 bases. The CDR3 extends over 15 amino acids. Here the CDR3 DNA reads TGTGCCAGCAGCCCAGAGGCTTTTGACACAGATACGCAGTATTTT. It is translated as CASSPEAFDTDTQYF.

This clone was picked up one time. This chain uses TRBV6-5 with TRBJ2-1; 9 nucleotides line up with TRBD2. The V gene's germline CDR1 is MNHEY and CDR2 SVGAGI. V shed 2 bases and J 8 bases; nucleotides not matched to a gene: 10. This CDR3 region has 16 residues. CDR3 DNA sequence: TGTGCCAGCAGTTACAGTTTGGCGGGAGGGAGGCATGAGCAGTTCTTC. Protein: CASSYSLAGGRHEQFF.

The rearrangement uses TRBV27 and TRBJ2-1; D is undetermined. CDR1 is MNHEY, CDR2 SMNVEV, per germline (reference sequence). This CDR3 has 17 amino acids. Trimming shortened V by 6 bases and J by 5 bases, and 23 bases separated the two germline ends. In nucleotides, the CDR3 is TGTGCCAGCAGGCCGCGACGGGCGGAAAACCTAAACAATGAGCAGTTCTTC. This sequence encodes CASRPRRAENLNNEQFF.

This chain joins TRBV4-2 and TRBJ1-5; tentative D call: TRBD1 (5 bases). This CDR3 region has 15 residues. Deletions cut 4 bases from V and 8 bases from J, with 18 bases between. Germline V gene data show CDR1 as LGHNA and CDR2 as YNFKEQ. The CDR3 sequence: CASSPRIRDPKPQHF. The CDR3 DNA reads TGTGCCAGCAGCCCCCGTATCAGGGACCCCAAGCCCCAGCATTTT.

CDR3 nucleotides: TGTGCCAGCTCTTCGATGAGTGCGACCCAGTACTTC. Amino acid sequence: CASSSMSATQYF. The genes are TRBV11-2 and TRBJ2-5, with no clear D. This CDR3 comprises 12 residues. Trimming cost V 8 bases and J 7 bases, with 14 bases left between them. CDR1 and CDR2 (germline): SGHAT, FQNNGV.

The chain recombines TRBV27 with TRBJ2-1, with D perhaps assigned TRBD1 or TRBD2 (5 bases each). The CDR3 extends over 16 amino acids. With 4 bases removed from V and 4 bases from J, the gap between germline ends came to 17 bases. CDR1 is MNHEY and CDR2 is SMNVEV in the germline V gene (reference sequence). The CDR3 DNA is TGTGCCAGCAGTTCCCCCTCGAGGGACCCTTACAATGAGCAGTTCTTC. Protein: CASSSPSRDPYNEQFF.

This chain joins TRBV11-2 and TRBJ2-1, with 8 nucleotides matching TRBD1. The trim removed 8 bases at V and 15 bases at J, leaving 15 bases unmatched. CDR1 is SGHAT, CDR2 FQNNGV, per germline. The CDR3 runs to 13 residues. The CDR3 DNA is TGTGCCAGCGGAAGGACAGGGATGGAGTGGCCGTTCTTC. Its translation: CASGRTGMEWPFF. The variable domain in full, with the rest retrieved from reference TRBV11-2 and TRBJ2-1, is EAGVAQSPRYKIIEKRQSVAFWCNPISGHATLYWYQQILGQGPKLLIQFQNNGVVDDSQLPKDRFSAERLKGVDSTLKIQPAKLEDSAVYLCASGRTGMEWPFFGPGTRLTVL.